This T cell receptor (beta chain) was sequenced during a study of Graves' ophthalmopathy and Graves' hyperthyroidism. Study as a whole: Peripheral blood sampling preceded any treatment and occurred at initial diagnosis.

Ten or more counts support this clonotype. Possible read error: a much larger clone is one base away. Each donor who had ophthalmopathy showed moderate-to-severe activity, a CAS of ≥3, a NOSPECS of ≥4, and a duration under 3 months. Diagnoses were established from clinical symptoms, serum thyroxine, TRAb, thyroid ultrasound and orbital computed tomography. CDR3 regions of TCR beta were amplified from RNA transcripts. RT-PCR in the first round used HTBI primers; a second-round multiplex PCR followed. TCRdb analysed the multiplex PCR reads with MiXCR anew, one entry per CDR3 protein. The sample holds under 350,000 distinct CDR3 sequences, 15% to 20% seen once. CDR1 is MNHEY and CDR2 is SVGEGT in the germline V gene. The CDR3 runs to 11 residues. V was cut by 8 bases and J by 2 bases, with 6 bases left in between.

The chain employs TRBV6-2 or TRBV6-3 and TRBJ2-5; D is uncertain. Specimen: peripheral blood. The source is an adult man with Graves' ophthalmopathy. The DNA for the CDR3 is TGTGCCAGCGGCCGACAAGAGACCCAGTACTTC. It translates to CASGRQETQYF.